What follows are 29 T cell receptor beta chains derived from one specimen sequenced in a study of cytomegalovirus exposure and HLA in healthy donors. PCR amplification relied on 60 Vbeta primers (plus 13 Jbeta primers). Produced via immunoSEQ multiplex PCR; TCRdb's table is partial and in-frame only. In the table there are some 150,000 clones, about 80% of which are singletons. The source material was PBMCs. These receptors all stem from a man aged 30-40 years in good health and CMV-seropositive.

The chain links TRBV7-2 to TRBJ2-3; 11 positions agree with TRBD2. Germline assignment: CDR1 SGHTA and CDR2 FQGNSA. J gave up 5 bases and V 3 bases, and 1 base lay outside the gene matches. CDR3 size: 14 residues. The CDR3 reads CASSFSGREDTQYF. The DNA of the CDR3 is TGTGCCAGCAGCTTTAGCGGGAGGGAAGATACGCAGTATTTT.

J is TRBJ2-7 and V is TRBV13; 7 nucleotides align to TRBD1. CDR1 is PRHDT and CDR2 is FYEKMQ in the germline V gene (reference sequence). V shed 5 bases, J shed 3 bases, and the junction held 10 bases outside the gene matches. The CDR3 contains 15 residues. The CDR3 DNA follows: TGTGCCAGCAGCCCCAGGGGGTCCGGGGACTACGAGCAGTACTTC. It codes for CASSPRGSGDYEQYF.

The chain employs TRBV5-4 and TRBJ1-2, with D perhaps TRBD1 (6 bases). This CDR3 comprises 20 residues. With 3 bases removed from V and 0 bases from J, the gap between germline ends came to 27 bases. In germline, CDR1 is SGHNT, CDR2 YYREEE (reference sequence). The CDR3 coding sequence is TGTGCCAGCAGCTACCAAATACACCCCGGGACACCGCCTACTAACTATGGCTACACCTTC. Translation gives CASSYQIHPGTPPTNYGYTF. The variable domain in full, with the rest retrieved from reference TRBV5-4 and TRBJ1-2, is ETGVTQSPTHLIKTRGQQVTLRCSSQSGHNTVSWYQQALGQGPQFIFQYYREEENGRGNFPPRFSGLQFPNYSSELNVNALELDDSALYLCASSYQIHPGTPPTNYGYTFGSGTRLTVV.

The chain employs TRBV25-1 and TRBJ2-2; 10 positions agree with TRBD2. V shed 1 base, J shed 4 bases, and the junction held 3 bases outside the gene matches. Looked up from germline, CDR1 is MGHDK and CDR2 is SYGVNS. This CDR3 is 16 amino acids long. CDR3 coding DNA: TGTGCCAGCAGTGAATCGTCTAGCGGGGGCACCGGGGAGCTGTTTTTT. This sequence encodes CASSESSSGGTGELFF.

This chain connects TRBV4-1 to TRBJ1-1; D unclear. Germline assignment: CDR1 MGHRA and CDR2 YSYEKL. The V gene lost 5 bases and the J gene lost 3 bases, with 16 bases spanning the gap. The CDR3 sequence is 15 residues long. Here the CDR3 reads CASSGIFGADTEAFF. The CDR3 DNA is TGCGCCAGCAGCGGCATTTTCGGCGCGGACACTGAAGCTTTCTTT.

The V gene is TRBV18, the J gene TRBJ2-2; 10 bases are shared with TRBD2. Losses at the gene ends were 2 bases for V and 4 bases for J; bases not matched to a gene: 13. The CDR3 has 19 residues. CDR1 KGHSH and CDR2 LQKENI come from the germline V gene. Here the CDR3 DNA reads TGTGCCAGCTCACCATCCCTAGCGGGAGCAACAGGCGGCACCGGGGAGCTGTTTTTT. Its translation: CASSPSLAGATGGTGELFF. Combining the CDR3 with reference TRBV18 and TRBJ2-2 gives the whole variable domain NAGVMQNPRHLVRRRGQEARLRCSPMKGHSHVYWYRQLPEEGLKFMVYLQKENIIDESGMPKERFSAEFPKEGPSILRIQQVVRGDSAAYFCASSPSLAGATGGTGELFFGEGSRLTVL.

With regard to this clone: This probably arose from a read error, given a far larger clone one base away. The chain uses TRBV5-4 and TRBJ2-1; unclear D gene. The germline V gene has CDR1 SGHNT and CDR2 YYREEE (reference sequence). The CDR3 has 15 residues. The V end was cut by 7 bases, the J end by 4 bases, with 18 bases between. The CDR3 here is CASCTRLGEYNEQFF. CDR3 sequence (DNA): TGTGCCAGCTGCACCCGGCTGGGCGAGTACAATGAGCAGTTCTTC.

This clone was seen a handful of times. The chain carries TRBV2 and TRBJ2-1; TRBD2 matches at 11 bases. Germline CDR1 reads SNHLY; CDR2 reads FYNNEI. This CDR3 has 13 residues. V trimming: 10 bases; J trimming: 7 bases; junction bases outside the gene matches: 6. CDR3 protein: CAIFGTSGNEQFF. Written as DNA, the CDR3 is TGTGCCATTTTCGGGACTAGCGGAAATGAGCAGTTCTTC.

The chain has TRBV4-2 and TRBJ2-3; 9 bases align to TRBD1. The CDR3 is 13 amino acids. The V segment lost 5 bases and the J segment 9 bases; nucleotides outside the gene matches: 6. Germline V gene lookup returns CDR1 LGHNA and CDR2 YNFKEQ. CDR3 sequence reads: CASSYRDRETQYF. CDR3 DNA sequence: TGTGCCAGCAGCTACCGGGACAGGGAGACGCAGTATTTT.

This clone was seen more than once but under ten times. This chain connects TRBV5-1 to TRBJ2-7, with 10 positions matching TRBD2. The CDR3 extends over 16 amino acids. Per germline, CDR1 SGHRS and CDR2 YFSETQ. Trimming at V came to 1 base and at J to 2 bases, leaving 6 bases not matched to a gene. The DNA for the CDR3 is TGCGCCAGCAGCTTGAACCCTAGCGGGGGTGCCTACGAGCAGTACTTC. Its translation: CASSLNPSGGAYEQYF.

The genes are TRBV11-2 and TRBJ2-7, with TRBD2 matching 8 bases. Unmatched junction bases numbered 10, after V lost 5 bases and J lost 4 bases. This CDR3 has 15 residues. CDR1 SGHAT and CDR2 FQNNGV come from the germline V gene. The CDR3 nucleotides read TGTGCCAGCAGCCCGGAAAGCGGGAGTCAGTACGAGCAGTACTTC. It encodes CASSPESGSQYEQYF.

V is TRBV7-2 and J is TRBJ2-5, with D maybe TRBD2 (5 bases). TRBJ2-7 matches the DNA end more closely, so the J call is doubtful. The germline CDR1 and CDR2 sequences are SGHTA and FQGNSA. The CDR3 is made up of 12 amino acids. The CDR3 loop is CASSRGLYEQYF. CDR3 bases: TGTGCCAGCTCCCGCGGGTTGTACGAGCAGTACTTC.

The chain is built from TRBV5-1 and TRBJ1-5; a weak D match, TRBD1 (6 bases). This CDR3 has 16 amino acids. Germline-derived CDR1 and CDR2 are SGHRS and YFSETQ. The V gene lost 0 bases and the J gene lost 3 bases, with 13 bases spanning the gap. CDR3 nucleotides: TGCGCCAGCAGCTTGGGGACCGGACAGCTCAATCAGCCCCAGCATTTT. Amino acid sequence: CASSLGTGQLNQPQHF.

This clone appeared a single time. The rearrangement links TRBV7-6 to TRBJ2-5; 9 bases align to TRBD2. The CDR3 spans 18 residues. J gave up 4 bases and V 1 base, and 13 bases lay outside the gene matches. The germline V gene has CDR1 SGHVS and CDR2 FNYEAQ. The CDR3 coding sequence is TGTGCCAGCAGCTTAGGCGGGAGGGCCCGGTCCCCACGAGAGACCCAGTACTTC. It is translated as CASSLGGRARSPRETQYF.

This clone was seen just once. This chain uses TRBV19 with TRBJ2-1; TRBD2 might be the D (6 bases). This CDR3 region has 13 residues. Trimming took off 7 bases at V and 3 bases at J, with 10 bases between the two ends. Looked up from germline, CDR1 is LNHDA and CDR2 is SQIVND (reference sequence). CDR3 sequence reads: CASIGSGYNEQFF. CDR3 DNA sequence: TGTGCCAGTATCGGTAGCGGCTACAATGAGCAGTTCTTC.

The V gene is TRBV29-1, the J gene TRBJ2-1, with TRBD2 matching 9 bases. Germline trimming cut 1 base from V and 2 bases from J; bases unmatched to any gene: 3. The CDR3 extends over 15 amino acids. CDR1 and CDR2 from the germline V gene are SQVTM and ANQGSEA. CDR3 residues: CSVEGTSEAYNEQFF. The CDR3 nucleotides read TGCAGCGTTGAAGGGACTAGCGAGGCCTACAATGAGCAGTTCTTC.

This chain connects TRBV27 to TRBJ2-7, with D possibly TRBD2 on 5 matching bases. The CDR3 is 14 amino acids. CDR1 and CDR2 from the germline V gene are MNHEY and SMNVEV (reference sequence). V lost 3 bases, J lost 0 bases, and 9 bases lay in between. As DNA, the CDR3 is TGTGCCAGCAGTTTGGCGGGCTACTCCTACGAGCAGTACTTC. This gives the protein CASSLAGYSYEQYF.

This clone was counted a single time. The V call is TRBV19, the J call TRBJ2-7; 9 nucleotides agree with TRBD2. The germline gives CDR1 LNHDA, CDR2 SQIVND (reference sequence). The CDR3 covers 15 residues. Unmatched junction bases numbered 6, after V lost 3 bases and J lost 3 bases. The CDR3 DNA reads TGTGCCAGTAGTATGATGACTAGCGGAAACTACGAGCAGTACTTC. Protein sequence: CASSMMTSGNYEQYF.

This clone has a single count. The chain joins TRBV18 to TRBJ2-2; TRBD2 aligns across 11 bases. The V gene's germline CDR1 is KGHSH and CDR2 LQKENI. The CDR3 runs to 16 residues. Germline trimming cut 3 bases from V and 5 bases from J; bases unmatched to any gene: 5. CDR3 bases: TGTGCCAGCTCACCTCAAACTAGCGGGAGAACCGGGGAGCTGTTTTTT. Its protein product is CASSPQTSGRTGELFF.

The chain employs TRBV19 and TRBJ2-1, with 8 positions matching TRBD1. Losses at the gene ends were 5 bases for V and 4 bases for J; bases not matched to a gene: 7. Germline loops: CDR1 LNHDA, CDR2 SQIVND (reference sequence). The CDR3 loop spans 15 amino acids. CDR3 in amino acids: CASSPGQGRYNEQFF. In DNA form, the CDR3 reads TGTGCCAGTAGTCCCGGACAGGGCAGGTACAATGAGCAGTTCTTC.

This clone was observed a handful of times. The chain carries TRBV28 and TRBJ2-1; 16 bases align to TRBD2. CDR3 size: 16 residues. In germline, CDR1 is MDHEN, CDR2 SYDVKM. Trimming took 5 bases from V and 9 from J; bases not matched to a gene: 7. Here the CDR3 DNA reads TGTGCCAGCAGTACTCCGGGACTAGCGGGAGGGGTTGAGCAGTTCTTC. It encodes CASSTPGLAGGVEQFF.

The rearrangement joins TRBV7-8 to TRBJ2-7, with D tentatively TRBD1 (5 bases). V lost 4 bases to trimming and J lost 3 bases, with 16 bases between them. Germline V CDR1 and CDR2: SGHVS, FQNEAQ. This CDR3 region has 15 residues. CDR3 in DNA: TGTGCCAGCAGCTACAGGAGCCACCGGAGCTACGAGCAGTACTTC. It codes for CASSYRSHRSYEQYF.

This sequence joins TRBV10-3 and TRBJ1-2; TRBD1 is a possible D gene (5 bases). V was trimmed by 3 bases and J by 0 bases, leaving 8 bases between them. CDR1 and CDR2 (germline): ENHRY, SYGVKD. The CDR3 has 14 amino acids. The CDR3: CAISDGGANYGYTF. The CDR3 region has the DNA TGTGCCATCAGTGACGGGGGAGCTAACTATGGCTACACCTTC.

The chain links TRBV10-3 to TRBJ2-2; 7 bases line up with TRBD1. This CDR3 region has 15 residues. V lost 6 bases, J lost 2 bases, and 6 bases stayed unmatched. CDR1 ENHRY and CDR2 SYGVKD come from the germline V gene. The CDR3 DNA reads TGTGCCATCAGCCCGGGACAGACTAACACCGGGGAGCTGTTTTTT. Its protein is CAISPGQTNTGELFF.

The rearrangement joins TRBV2 to TRBJ1-5; possible D gene TRBD1, 6 bases. The V and J ends lost 8 bases and 0 bases respectively, with 14 bases between them. The CDR3 covers 15 residues. Germline CDR1 reads SNHLY; CDR2 reads FYNNEI. The CDR3 protein is CASWPGGYSNQPQHF. DNA for the CDR3: TGTGCCAGCTGGCCGGGGGGCTATAGCAATCAGCCCCAGCATTTT.

This clone was seen only a few times. The chain carries TRBV2 and TRBJ2-2; maybe TRBD1 (5 bases). The CDR3 spans 15 residues. Germline assignment: CDR1 SNHLY and CDR2 FYNNEI. Trimming removed 2 bases at V and 13 bases at J, with 20 bases between. The CDR3 DNA reads TGTGCCAGCAGTGAAAAGTCAGGGTCAACCGGTTTGCTGTTTTTT. Encoded protein: CASSEKSGSTGLLFF.

V and J are TRBV4-1 and TRBJ1-5, with D possibly matching TRBD1 (5 bases). V gave up 0 bases and J gave up 7 bases, with 13 bases separating them. CDR1 is MGHRA and CDR2 is YSYEKL in the germline V gene. The CDR3 is 15 amino acids. The CDR3 is CASSQETQGSQPQHF. The CDR3 DNA sequence: TGCGCCAGCAGCCAAGAAACGCAGGGCAGCCAGCCCCAGCATTTT.

Written as DNA, the CDR3 is TGTGCCAGTAGTATTCCAGGGGAGCTGTTTTTT. Its protein is CASSIPGELFF. The gene calls are TRBV19 and TRBJ2-2, with no clear D. The V gene's germline CDR1 is LNHDA and CDR2 SQIVND (reference sequence). V was cut by 3 bases and J by 8 bases, with 4 bases left in between. The CDR3 has 11 amino acids.

CDR3: CAHAPDQGSYEQYF. CDR3 coding DNA: TGTGCCCACGCCCCCGACCAGGGTTCCTACGAGCAGTACTTC. The chain has TRBV30 and TRBJ2-7; D possibly corresponds to TRBD1 (5 bases). The CDR3 totals 14 residues. Germline values: CDR1 GTSNPN, CDR2 SVGIG (reference sequence). Trimming cost V 8 bases and J 1 base, with 18 bases left between them.